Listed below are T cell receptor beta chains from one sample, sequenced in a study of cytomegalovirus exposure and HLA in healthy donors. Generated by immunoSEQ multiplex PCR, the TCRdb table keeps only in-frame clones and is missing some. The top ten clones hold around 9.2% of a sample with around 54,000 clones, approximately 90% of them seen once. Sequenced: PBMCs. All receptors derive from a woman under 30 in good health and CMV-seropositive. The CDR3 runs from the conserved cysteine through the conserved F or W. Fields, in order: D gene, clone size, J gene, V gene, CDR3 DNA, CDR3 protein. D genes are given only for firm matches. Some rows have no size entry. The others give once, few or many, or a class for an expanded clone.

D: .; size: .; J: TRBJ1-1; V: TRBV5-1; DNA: TGCGCCAGCAGCGGAACAGTTTACACTGAAGCTTTCTTT; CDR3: CASSGTVYTEAFF
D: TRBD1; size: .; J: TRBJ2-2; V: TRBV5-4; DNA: TGTGCCAGCAGCAAAGACCGACAGGGAACCGGGGAGCTGTTTTTT; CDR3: CASSKDRQGTGELFF
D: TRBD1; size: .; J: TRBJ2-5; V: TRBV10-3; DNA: TGTGCCATCAGTGAACTGGGACAGGGGACGGAGACCCAGTACTTC; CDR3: CAISELGQGTETQYF
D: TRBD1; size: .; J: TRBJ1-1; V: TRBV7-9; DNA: TGTGCCAGCAGCTTCTGGTTGAGTGGGAGACAGGGGGCCGAAGCTTTCTTT; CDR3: CASSFWLSGRQGAEAFF
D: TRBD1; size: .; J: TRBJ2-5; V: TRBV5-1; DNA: TGCGCCAGCAGCGTGACAGGGTCGGAGACCCAGTACTTC; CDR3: CASSVTGSETQYF
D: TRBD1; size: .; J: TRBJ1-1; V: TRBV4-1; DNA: TGCGCCAGCAGCTCGTACAGGGGGCGGTTGACTGAAGCTTTCTTT; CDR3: CASSSYRGRLTEAFF
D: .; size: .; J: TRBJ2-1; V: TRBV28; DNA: TGTGCCAGCAGACCTCTTAACGAACGGAATGAGCAGTTCTTC; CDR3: CASRPLNERNEQFF
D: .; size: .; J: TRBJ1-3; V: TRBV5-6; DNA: TGTGCCAGCAGCTTGAGTGGGCAGTTCAGGACCATATATTTT; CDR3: CASSLSGQFRTIYF
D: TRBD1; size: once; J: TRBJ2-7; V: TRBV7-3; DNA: TGTGCCAGCAGCCCGACAGGGCTTGACGAGCAGTACTTC; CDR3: CASSPTGLDEQYF
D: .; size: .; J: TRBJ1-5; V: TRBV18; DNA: TGTGCCAGCTCACCGGGACAAGACAATCAGCCCCAGCATTTT; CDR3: CASSPGQDNQPQHF
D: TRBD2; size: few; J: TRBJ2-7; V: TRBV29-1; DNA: TGCAGCGTTGAATCACAGCGGGGTAGGCAGTACTTC; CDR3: CSVESQRGRQYF
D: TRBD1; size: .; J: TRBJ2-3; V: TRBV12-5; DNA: TGTGCTAGTGGTTTGACAGGGGCAGATACGCAGTATTTT; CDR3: CASGLTGADTQYF
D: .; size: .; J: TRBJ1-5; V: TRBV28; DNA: TGTGCCAGCAGTTTCACGGCAGGCCAGCCCCAGCATTTT; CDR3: CASSFTAGQPQHF
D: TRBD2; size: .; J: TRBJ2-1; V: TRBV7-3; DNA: TGTGCCAGCAGCACCGGAGGTAGCGGGGGCAATGAGCAGTTCTTC; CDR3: CASSTGGSGGNEQFF
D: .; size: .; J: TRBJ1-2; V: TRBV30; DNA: TGTGCCTGGGTGAGGTCTGCTGGCTACACCTTC; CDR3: CAWVRSAGYTF
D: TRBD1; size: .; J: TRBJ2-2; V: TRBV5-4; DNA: TGTGCCAGCACCGACCCCTCCGGACAGGGGGCGAACACCGGGGAGCTGTTTTTT; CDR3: CASTDPSGQGANTGELFF
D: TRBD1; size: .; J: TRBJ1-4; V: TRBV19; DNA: TGTGCCACCCCAGTGCGGGGACAGGGATTTAATGAAAAACTGTTTTTT; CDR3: CATPVRGQGFNEKLFF
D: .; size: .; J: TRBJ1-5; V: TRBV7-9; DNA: TGTGCCAGCAGCTTCGGGGGGACTAGCAATCAGCCCCAGCATTTT; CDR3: CASSFGGTSNQPQHF
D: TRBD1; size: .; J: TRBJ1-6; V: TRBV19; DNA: TGTGCCACCCAGGGGGAGGCCGATTCACCCCTCCACTTT; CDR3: CATQGEADSPLHF
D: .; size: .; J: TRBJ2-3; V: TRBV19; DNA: TGTGCCAGTACCGTCGGGGGGCCCACAGATACGCAGTATTTT; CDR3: CASTVGGPTDTQYF
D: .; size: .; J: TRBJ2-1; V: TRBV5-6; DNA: TGTGCCAGCAGCCTTGGAGGGTACAATGAGCAGTTCTTC; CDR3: CASSLGGYNEQFF
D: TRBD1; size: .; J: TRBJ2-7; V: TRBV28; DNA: TGTGCCAGCAGTTGGACAGGCCCCTACGAGCAGTACTTC; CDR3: CASSWTGPYEQYF
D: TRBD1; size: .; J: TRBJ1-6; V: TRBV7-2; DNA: TGTGCCAGCAGCTTACAGGGGGCAGGTAATTCACCCCTCCACTTT; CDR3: CASSLQGAGNSPLHF
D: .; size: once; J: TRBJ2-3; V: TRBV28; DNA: TGTGCCAGTTCAGGGGTCCCAGATACGCAGTATTTT; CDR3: CASSGVPDTQYF
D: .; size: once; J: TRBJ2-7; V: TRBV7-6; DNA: TGTGCCAGCAGCTCGACATTTCGGTACGAGCAGTACTTC; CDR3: CASSSTFRYEQYF
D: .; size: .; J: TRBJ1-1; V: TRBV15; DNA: TGTGCCACCAGCAGAGATCTCAGGGGTACTGAAGCTTTCTTT; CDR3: CATSRDLRGTEAFF
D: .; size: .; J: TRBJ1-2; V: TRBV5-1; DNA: TGCGCCAGCAGCTTGGGGGCTTTAGACTATGGCTACACCTTC; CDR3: CASSLGALDYGYTF
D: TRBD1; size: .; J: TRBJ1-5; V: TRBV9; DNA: TGTGCCAGCAGCGTTGGGACAGGGGGAAGCAATCAGCCCCAGCATTTT; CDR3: CASSVGTGGSNQPQHF
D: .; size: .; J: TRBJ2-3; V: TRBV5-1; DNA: TGCGCCAGCAGCTTGGTGCAGGGGAGGGGCACAGATACGCAGTATTTT; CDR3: CASSLVQGRGTDTQYF
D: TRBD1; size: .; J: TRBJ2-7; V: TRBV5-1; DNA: TGCGCCAGCAGCCGGGACAGCACCTCCTACGAGCAGTACTTC; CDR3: CASSRDSTSYEQYF
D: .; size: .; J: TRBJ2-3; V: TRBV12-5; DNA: TGTGCTAGTGGTTCCTACCTCGTTACAGATACGCAGTATTTT; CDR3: CASGSYLVTDTQYF
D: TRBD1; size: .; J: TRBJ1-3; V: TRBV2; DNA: TGTGCCAGCAGCGGGGACAGGGGACACACCATATATTTT; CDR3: CASSGDRGHTIYF
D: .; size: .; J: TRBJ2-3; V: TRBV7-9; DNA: TGTGCCAGCAGCCCCGGGACAGATACGCAGTATTTT; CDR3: CASSPGTDTQYF
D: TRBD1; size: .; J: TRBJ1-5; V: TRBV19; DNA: TGTGCCAGTAGAGAGGGGGGACAGGGTGTTAAAAGCAATCAGCCCCAGCATTTT; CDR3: CASREGGQGVKSNQPQHF
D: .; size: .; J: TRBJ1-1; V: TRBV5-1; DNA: TGCGCCAGCAGCTCCTGGCCCCAGACAGGTATGAACACTGAAGCTTTCTTT; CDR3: CASSSWPQTGMNTEAFF
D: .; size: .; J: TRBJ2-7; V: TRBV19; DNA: TGTGCCAGTAGTATCGGGCTAGCCTCCTACGAGCAGTACTTC; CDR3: CASSIGLASYEQYF
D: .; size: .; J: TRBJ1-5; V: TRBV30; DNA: TGTGCCTGGAGTGTACATCCCGGCAGCGGGAGCAATCAGCCCCAGCATTTT; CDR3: CAWSVHPGSGSNQPQHF
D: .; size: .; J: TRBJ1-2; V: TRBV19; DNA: TGTGCCACCCAGGACAGACTAACCTCTAACTATGGCTACACCTTC; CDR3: CATQDRLTSNYGYTF
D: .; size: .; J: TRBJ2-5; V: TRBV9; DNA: TGTGCCAGCAGCGTAGGCCGGGTGGAGACCCAGTACTTC; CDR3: CASSVGRVETQYF
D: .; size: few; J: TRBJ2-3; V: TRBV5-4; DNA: TGTGCCACCACGTTTGGGGGGGCGACCACAGATACGCAGTATTTT; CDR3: CATTFGGATTDTQYF
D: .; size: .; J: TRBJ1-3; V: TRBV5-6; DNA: TGTGCCAGCAGCATTGCGGGGGCCTCTGGAAACACCATATATTTT; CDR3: CASSIAGASGNTIYF
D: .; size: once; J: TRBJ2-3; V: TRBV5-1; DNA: TGCGCCAGCAGCTTGGCGGGGCGGGGGCGCACAGATACGCAGTATTTT; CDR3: CASSLAGRGRTDTQYF
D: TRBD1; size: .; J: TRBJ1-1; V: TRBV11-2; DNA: TGTGCCAGCAGCACAGGGACAGGTTTTACTGAAGCTTTCTTT; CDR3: CASSTGTGFTEAFF